This T cell receptor (beta chain) emerged from a study of T cell changes during pregnancy in multiple sclerosis. Assay used: immunoSEQ multiplex PCR; TCRdb lists only in-frame clones, some missing. The sample carries tens of thousands of clones, 88% recorded once. The trim removed 10 bases at V and 0 bases at J, leaving 12 bases unmatched. CDR1 and CDR2 from the germline V gene are ENHRY and SYGVKD. The CDR3 runs 16 residues. This receptor was obtained from a female donor with multiple sclerosis, enrolled in a pregnancy study. V and J are TRBV10-3 and TRBJ1-2, with 9 bases fitting TRBD1. Sequenced material: CD4+ T cells from peripheral blood mononuclear cells, taken in the second trimester of pregnancy. The CDR3 is CATTPLGQGTNYGYTF. DNA of the CDR3: TGTGCCACCACCCCTCTGGGACAGGGTACTAACTATGGCTACACCTTC.